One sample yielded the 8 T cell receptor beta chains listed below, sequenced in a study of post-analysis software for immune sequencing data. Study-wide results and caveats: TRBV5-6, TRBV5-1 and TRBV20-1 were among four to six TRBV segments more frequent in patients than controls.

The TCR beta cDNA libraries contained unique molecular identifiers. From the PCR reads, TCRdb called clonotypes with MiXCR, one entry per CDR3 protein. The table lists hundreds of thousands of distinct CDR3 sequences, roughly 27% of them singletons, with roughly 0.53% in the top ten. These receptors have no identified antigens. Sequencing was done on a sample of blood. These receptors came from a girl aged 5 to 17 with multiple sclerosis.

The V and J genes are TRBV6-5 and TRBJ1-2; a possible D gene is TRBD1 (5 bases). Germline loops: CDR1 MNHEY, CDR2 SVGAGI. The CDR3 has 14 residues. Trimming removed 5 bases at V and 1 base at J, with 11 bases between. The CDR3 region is CASSTRQSNYGYTF. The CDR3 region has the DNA TGTGCCAGCAGTACACGACAGAGTAACTATGGCTACACCTTC.

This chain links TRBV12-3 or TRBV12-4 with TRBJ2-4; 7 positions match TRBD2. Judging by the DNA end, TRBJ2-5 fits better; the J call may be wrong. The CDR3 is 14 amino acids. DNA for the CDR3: TGTGCCAGCAGTTACACTAGCGCAGGAGAGACCCAGTACTTC. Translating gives CASSYTSAGETQYF.

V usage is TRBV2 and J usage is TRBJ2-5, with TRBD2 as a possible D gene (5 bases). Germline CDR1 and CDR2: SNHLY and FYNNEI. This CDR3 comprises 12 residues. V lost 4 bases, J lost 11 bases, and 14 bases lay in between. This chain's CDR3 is CASSGGLYGQYF. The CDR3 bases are TGTGCCAGCAGTGGCGGGCTATACGGGCAGTACTTC.

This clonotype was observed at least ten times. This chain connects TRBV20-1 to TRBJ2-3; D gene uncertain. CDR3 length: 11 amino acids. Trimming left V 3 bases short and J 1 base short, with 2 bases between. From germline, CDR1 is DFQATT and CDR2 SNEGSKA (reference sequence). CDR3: CSARGTDTQYF. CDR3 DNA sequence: TGCAGTGCTAGGGGCACAGATACGCAGTATTTT.

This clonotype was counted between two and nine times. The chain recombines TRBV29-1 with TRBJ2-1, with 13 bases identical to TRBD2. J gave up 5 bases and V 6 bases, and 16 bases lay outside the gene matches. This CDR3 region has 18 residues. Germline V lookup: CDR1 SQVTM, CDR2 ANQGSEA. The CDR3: CSVGQAWTSGSLNNEQFF. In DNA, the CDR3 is TGCAGCGTCGGACAGGCATGGACTAGCGGGAGTCTAAACAATGAGCAGTTCTTC.

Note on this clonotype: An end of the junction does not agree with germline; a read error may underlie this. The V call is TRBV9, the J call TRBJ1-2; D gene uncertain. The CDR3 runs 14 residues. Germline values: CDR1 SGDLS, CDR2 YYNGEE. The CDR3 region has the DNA TGTGCCAGCAGCCAGGAGGTTCATGACTATGGCCACACCTTC. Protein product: CASSQEVHDYGHTF.

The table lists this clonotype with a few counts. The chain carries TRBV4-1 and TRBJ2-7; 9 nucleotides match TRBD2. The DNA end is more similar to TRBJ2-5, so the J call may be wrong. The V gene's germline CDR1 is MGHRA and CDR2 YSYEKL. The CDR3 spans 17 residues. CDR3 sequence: CASSQGVGGLAGETQYF. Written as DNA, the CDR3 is TGCGCCAGCAGCCAGGGAGTGGGGGGACTAGCTGGTGAGACCCAGTACTTC.

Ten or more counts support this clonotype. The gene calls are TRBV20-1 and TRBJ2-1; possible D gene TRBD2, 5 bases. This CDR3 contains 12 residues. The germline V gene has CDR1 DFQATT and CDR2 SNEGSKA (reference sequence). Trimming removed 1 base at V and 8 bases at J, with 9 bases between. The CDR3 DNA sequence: TGCAGTGCTAGAGGGGGAGCGGATGAGCAGTTCTTC. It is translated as CSARGGADEQFF.